The entry below describes one T cell receptor (beta chain). CDR1 is SGHTA, CDR2 FQGTGA, per germline. The CDR3 contains 14 residues. The V and J ends lost 3 bases and 6 bases, in that order; junction bases with no gene match: 3. The record originates from a study of T cell changes during pregnancy in multiple sclerosis. This table comes from immunoSEQ multiplex PCR, and its TCRdb copy is limited to in-frame clones, with some not included. This table holds approximately 90,000 clones, roughly nine tenths found once. The V call is TRBV7-3, the J call TRBJ2-7; 12 bases are a match to TRBD2. This receptor was obtained from a female donor with multiple sclerosis, enrolled in a pregnancy study. Sequences were derived from peripheral blood, sampled in the first trimester of pregnancy. DNA of the CDR3: TGTGCCAGCAGCTTGACTAGCGGGAGATCCGAGCAGTACTTC. Residues: CASSLTSGRSEQYF.